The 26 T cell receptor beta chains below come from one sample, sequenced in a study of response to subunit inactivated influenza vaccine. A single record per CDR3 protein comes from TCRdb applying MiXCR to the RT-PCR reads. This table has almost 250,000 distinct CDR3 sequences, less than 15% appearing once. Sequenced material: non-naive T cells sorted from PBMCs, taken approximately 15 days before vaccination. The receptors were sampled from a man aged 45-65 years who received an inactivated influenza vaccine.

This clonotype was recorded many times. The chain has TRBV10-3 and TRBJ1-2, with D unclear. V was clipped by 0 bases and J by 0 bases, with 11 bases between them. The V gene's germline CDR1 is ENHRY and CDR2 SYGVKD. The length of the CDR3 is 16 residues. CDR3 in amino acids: CAISESIDTTNYGYTF. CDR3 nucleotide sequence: TGTGCCATCAGTGAGTCAATTGACACGACTAACTATGGCTACACCTTC.

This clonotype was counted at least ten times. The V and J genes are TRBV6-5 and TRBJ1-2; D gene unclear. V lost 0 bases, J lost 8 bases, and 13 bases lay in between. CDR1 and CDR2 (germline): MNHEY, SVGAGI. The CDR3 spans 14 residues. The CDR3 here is CASSYSARRTGYTF. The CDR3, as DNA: TGTGCCAGCAGTTACTCCGCCCGGAGGACGGGCTACACCTTC.

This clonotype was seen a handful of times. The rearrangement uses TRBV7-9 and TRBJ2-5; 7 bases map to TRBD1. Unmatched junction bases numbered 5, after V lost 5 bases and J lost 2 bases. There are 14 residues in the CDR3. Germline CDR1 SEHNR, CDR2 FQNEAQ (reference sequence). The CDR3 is CASSPRGQQETQYF. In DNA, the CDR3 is TGTGCCAGCAGCCCAAGGGGGCAGCAAGAGACCCAGTACTTC.

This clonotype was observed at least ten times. The CDR3 DNA sequence: TGCGCCAGCAGCCAAGAGTCGGGGTACACCGGGGAGCTGTTTTTT. This sequence encodes CASSQESGYTGELFF. This chain links TRBV4-3 with TRBJ2-2; D may be TRBD2 (5 bases). Trimming stripped 0 bases from V and 3 bases from J, with 8 bases between. The length of the CDR3 is 15 residues. Germline V gene data show CDR1 as LGHNA and CDR2 as YSLEER.

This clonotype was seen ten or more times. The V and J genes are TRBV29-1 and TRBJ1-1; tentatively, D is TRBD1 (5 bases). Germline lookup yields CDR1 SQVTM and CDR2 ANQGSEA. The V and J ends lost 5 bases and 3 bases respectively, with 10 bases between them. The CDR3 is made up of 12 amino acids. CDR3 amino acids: CSVTAGYTEAFF. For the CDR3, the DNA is TGCAGCGTTACCGCAGGGTACACTGAAGCTTTCTTT.

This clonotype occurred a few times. Written as DNA, the CDR3 is TGCAGTGCTACACCTAGCGCGGGTACGCAGTATTTT. This encodes CSATPSAGTQYF. V usage is TRBV20-1 and J usage is TRBJ2-3; D perhaps matches TRBD2 (6 bases). Germline values: CDR1 DFQATT, CDR2 SNEGSKA (reference sequence). Trimming removed 4 bases at V and 8 bases at J, with 13 bases between. The CDR3 contains 12 residues.

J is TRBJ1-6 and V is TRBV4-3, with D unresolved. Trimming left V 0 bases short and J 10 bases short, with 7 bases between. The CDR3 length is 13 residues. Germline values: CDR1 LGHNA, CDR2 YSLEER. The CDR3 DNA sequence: TGCGCCAGCAGCCAAGACAAGTCCTCACCCCTCCACTTT. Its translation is CASSQDKSSPLHF.

CDR3 coding DNA: TGCGCCAGCAGCCGGGCCGGGGAGGGGACAGATACGCAGTATTTT. Its protein is CASSRAGEGTDTQYF. The chain recombines TRBV4-3 with TRBJ2-3, with 7 bases fitting TRBD2. The CDR3 loop spans 15 amino acids. Germline values: CDR1 LGHNA, CDR2 YSLEER. V shed 4 bases, J shed 3 bases, and the junction held 7 bases outside the gene matches.

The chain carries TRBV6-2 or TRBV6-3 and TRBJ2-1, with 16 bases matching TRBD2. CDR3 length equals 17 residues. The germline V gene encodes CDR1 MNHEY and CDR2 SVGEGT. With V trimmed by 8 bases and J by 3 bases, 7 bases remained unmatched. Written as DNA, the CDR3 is TGTGCCAGCCATGGGACTAGCGGGGGGGCCCACTACAATGAGCAGTTCTTC. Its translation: CASHGTSGGAHYNEQFF.

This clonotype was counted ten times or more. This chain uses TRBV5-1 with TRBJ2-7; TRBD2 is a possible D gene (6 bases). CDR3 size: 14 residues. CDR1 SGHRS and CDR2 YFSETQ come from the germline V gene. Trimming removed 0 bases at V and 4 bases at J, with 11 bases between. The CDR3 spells CASSLVTSAYEQYF. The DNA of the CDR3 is TGCGCCAGCAGCTTGGTGACTAGTGCTTACGAGCAGTACTTC.

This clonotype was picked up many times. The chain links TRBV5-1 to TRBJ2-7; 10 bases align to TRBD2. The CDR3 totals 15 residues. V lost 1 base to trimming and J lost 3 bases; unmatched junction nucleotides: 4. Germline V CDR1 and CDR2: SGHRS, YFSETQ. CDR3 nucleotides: TGCGCCAGCAGCTTGCTAGCGGGAGCTGGCTACGAGCAGTACTTC. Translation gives CASSLLAGAGYEQYF.

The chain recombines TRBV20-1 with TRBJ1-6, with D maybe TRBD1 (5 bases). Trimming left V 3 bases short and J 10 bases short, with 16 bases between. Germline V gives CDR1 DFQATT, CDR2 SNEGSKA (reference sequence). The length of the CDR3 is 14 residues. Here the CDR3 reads CSASSSVGGSPLHF. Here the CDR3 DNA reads TGCAGTGCTAGTAGTTCTGTTGGGGGATCACCCCTCCACTTT.

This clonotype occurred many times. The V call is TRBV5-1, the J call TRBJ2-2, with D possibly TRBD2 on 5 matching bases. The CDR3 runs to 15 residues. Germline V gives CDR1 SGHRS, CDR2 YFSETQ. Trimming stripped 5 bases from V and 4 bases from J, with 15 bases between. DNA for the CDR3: TGCGCCAGCAGTCTAAAGTATGGAGGCACCGGGGAGCTGTTTTTT. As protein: CASSLKYGGTGELFF.

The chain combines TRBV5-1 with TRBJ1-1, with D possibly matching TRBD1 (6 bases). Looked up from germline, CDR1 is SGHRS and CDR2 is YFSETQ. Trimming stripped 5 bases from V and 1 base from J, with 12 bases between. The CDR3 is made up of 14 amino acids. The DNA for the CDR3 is TGCGCCAGCAGTATTACAGGGCAGAACACTGAAGCTTTCTTT. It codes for CASSITGQNTEAFF. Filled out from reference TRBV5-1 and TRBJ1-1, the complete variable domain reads KAGVTQTPRYLIKTRGQQVTLSCSPISGHRSVSWYQQTPGQGLQFLFEYFSETQRNKGNFPGRFSGRQFSNSRSEMNVSTLELGDSALYLCASSITGQNTEAFFGQGTRLTVV.

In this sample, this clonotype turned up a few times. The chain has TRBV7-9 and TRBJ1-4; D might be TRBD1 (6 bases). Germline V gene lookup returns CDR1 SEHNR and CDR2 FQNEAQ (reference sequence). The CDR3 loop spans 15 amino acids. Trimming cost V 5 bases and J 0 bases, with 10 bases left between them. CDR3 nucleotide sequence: TGTGCCAGCAGCCCAGGGGATGCAACTAATGAAAAACTGTTTTTT. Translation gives CASSPGDATNEKLFF.

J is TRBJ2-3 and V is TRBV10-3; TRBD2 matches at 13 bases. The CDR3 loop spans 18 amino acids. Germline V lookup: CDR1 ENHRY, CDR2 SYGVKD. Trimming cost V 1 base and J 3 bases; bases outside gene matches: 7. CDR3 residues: CAISEWITSGRVTDTQYF. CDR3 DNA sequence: TGTGCCATCAGTGAGTGGATAACTAGCGGGAGGGTGACAGATACGCAGTATTTT.

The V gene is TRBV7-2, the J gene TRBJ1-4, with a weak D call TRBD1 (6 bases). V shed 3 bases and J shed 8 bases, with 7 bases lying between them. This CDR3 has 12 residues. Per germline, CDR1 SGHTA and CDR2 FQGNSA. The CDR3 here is CASSLDSEKLFF. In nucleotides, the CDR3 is TGTGCCAGCAGCTTGGACAGCGAAAAACTGTTTTTT.

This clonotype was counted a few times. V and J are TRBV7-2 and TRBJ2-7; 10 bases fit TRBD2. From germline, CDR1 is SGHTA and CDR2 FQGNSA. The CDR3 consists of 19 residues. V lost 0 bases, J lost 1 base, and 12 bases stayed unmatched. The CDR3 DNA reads TGTGCCAGCAGCTTAGCTGTTTCAGCGGGGGGGCTGTGGTCCTACGAGCAGTACTTC. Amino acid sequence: CASSLAVSAGGLWSYEQYF.

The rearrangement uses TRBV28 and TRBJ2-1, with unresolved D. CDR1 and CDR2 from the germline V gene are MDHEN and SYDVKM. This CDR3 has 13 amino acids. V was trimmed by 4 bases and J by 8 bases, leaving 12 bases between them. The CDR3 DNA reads TGTGCCAGCAGTTCCCCGCCAGTGGATGAGCAGTTCTTC. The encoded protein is CASSSPPVDEQFF.

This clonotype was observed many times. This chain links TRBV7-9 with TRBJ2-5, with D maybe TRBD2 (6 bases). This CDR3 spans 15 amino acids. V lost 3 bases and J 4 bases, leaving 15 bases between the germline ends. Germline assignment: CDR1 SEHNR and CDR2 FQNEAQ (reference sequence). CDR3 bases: TGTGCCAGCAGCTTCGGAGGGATGACGAGAGAGACCCAGTACTTC. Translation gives CASSFGGMTRETQYF.

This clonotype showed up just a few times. This chain's CDR3 is CAWRVLGGQGHAFF. In DNA, the CDR3 is TGTGCCTGGAGGGTTCTGGGGGGACAGGGTCACGCTTTCTTT. The chain employs TRBV30 and TRBJ1-1; TRBD1 agrees at 9 bases. The V and J ends lost 3 bases and 11 bases, in that order; junction bases with no gene match: 13. Germline CDR1 GTSNPN, CDR2 SVGIG (reference sequence). The CDR3 covers 14 residues.

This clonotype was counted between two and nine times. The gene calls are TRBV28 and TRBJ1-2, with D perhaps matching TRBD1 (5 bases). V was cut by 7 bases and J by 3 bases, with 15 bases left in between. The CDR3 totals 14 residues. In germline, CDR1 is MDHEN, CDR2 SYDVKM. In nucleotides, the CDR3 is TGTGCCAGCACTCAGGACACTAGGGACTATGGCTACACCTTC. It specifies CASTQDTRDYGYTF.

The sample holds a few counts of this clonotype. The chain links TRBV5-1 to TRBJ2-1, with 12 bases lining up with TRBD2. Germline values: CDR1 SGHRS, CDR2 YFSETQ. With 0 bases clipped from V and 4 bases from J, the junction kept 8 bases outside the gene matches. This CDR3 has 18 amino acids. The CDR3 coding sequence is TGCGCCAGCAGCTTGGGGGTGACTAGCGGGGGATTGTACAATGAGCAGTTCTTC. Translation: CASSLGVTSGGLYNEQFF. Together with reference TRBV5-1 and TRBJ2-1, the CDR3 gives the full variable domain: KAGVTQTPRYLIKTRGQQVTLSCSPISGHRSVSWYQQTPGQGLQFLFEYFSETQRNKGNFPGRFSGRQFSNSRSEMNVSTLELGDSALYLCASSLGVTSGGLYNEQFFGPGTRLTVL.

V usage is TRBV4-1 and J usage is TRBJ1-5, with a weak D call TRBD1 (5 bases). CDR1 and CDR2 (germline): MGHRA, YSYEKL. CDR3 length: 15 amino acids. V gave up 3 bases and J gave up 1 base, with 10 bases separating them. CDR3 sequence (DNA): TGCGCCAGCAGCCAGCAGGGCTTAAGCAATCAGCCCCAGCATTTT. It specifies CASSQQGLSNQPQHF.

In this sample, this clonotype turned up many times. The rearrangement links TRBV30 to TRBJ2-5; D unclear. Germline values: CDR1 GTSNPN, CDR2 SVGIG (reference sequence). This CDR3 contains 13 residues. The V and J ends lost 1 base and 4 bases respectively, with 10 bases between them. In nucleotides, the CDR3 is TGTGCCTGGAGTGGAACAGCGAGAGAGACCCAGTACTTC. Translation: CAWSGTARETQYF.

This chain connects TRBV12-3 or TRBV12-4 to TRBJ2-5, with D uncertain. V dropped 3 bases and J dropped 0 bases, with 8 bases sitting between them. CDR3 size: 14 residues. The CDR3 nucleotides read TGTGCCAGCAGTTTTCGGTTAAACCAAGAGACCCAGTACTTC. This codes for CASSFRLNQETQYF.